This TCR beta chain emerged from a study of tumor-infiltrating lymphocytes in localized non-small cell lung cancer. Trimming left V 7 bases short and J 7 bases short, with 20 bases between. The CDR3 runs 14 residues. The germline CDR1 and CDR2 sequences are SNHLY and FYNNEI. Profiled with immunoSEQ multiplex PCR; TCRdb holds only in-frame clones, not every one. The sample shows approximately 14,000 clones, 68% of them seen only once. The sequencing sample was made of uninvolved lung tissue not adjacent to the tumor. The TCR was taken from a human donor with non-small cell lung cancer. The chain is built from TRBV2 and TRBJ2-7; the D is unclear. The CDR3: CASTDVPAVREQYF. CDR3 DNA sequence: TGTGCCAGCACGGATGTACCCGCCGTACGGGAGCAGTACTTC.